This passage covers 23 T cell receptor beta chains from one sample sequenced in a study of blood T cell repertoires in COVID-19. Sequenced by immunoSEQ multiplex PCR; TCRdb stores in-frame clones only, minus some. This sample has fewer than 650,000 clones; 85% to 90% occur once, and the top ten carry 7.8%. Input material: peripheral blood. The receptor set was obtained from a woman between 45 and 60 years old with COVID-19, enrolled during active disease.

The chain couples TRBV19 to TRBJ1-2, with 7 bases lining up with TRBD1. The CDR3 loop spans 16 amino acids. V dropped 7 bases and J dropped 2; count of bases not matched to a gene: 13. Per the germline V gene, CDR1 is LNHDA and CDR2 is SQIVND (reference sequence). The CDR3 is CASTPWKGAPNYGYTF. The CDR3 DNA reads TGTGCCAGTACCCCCTGGAAGGGGGCGCCCAACTATGGCTACACCTTC.

This clone has a single count. This chain joins TRBV4-1 and TRBJ2-3; the match to TRBD1 covers 7 bases. From germline, CDR1 is MGHRA and CDR2 YSYEKL. The V and J ends lost 1 base and 1 base, in that order; junction bases with no gene match: 8. CDR3 length: 17 residues. CDR3 amino acids: CASSQGVRGLGTDTQYF. In DNA, the CDR3 is TGCGCCAGCAGCCAAGGGGTAAGGGGGCTGGGCACAGATACGCAGTATTTT.

This chain links TRBV5-1 with TRBJ1-5; 9 nucleotides line up with TRBD1. V lost 3 bases to trimming and J lost 7 bases; unmatched junction nucleotides: 5. The CDR3 contains 14 residues. Germline-derived CDR1 and CDR2 are SGHRS and YFSETQ. The DNA for the CDR3 is TGCGCCAGCAGCTCCACAGGGGGCAGCCAGCCCCAGCATTTT. Protein product: CASSSTGGSQPQHF.

The rearrangement joins TRBV30 to TRBJ1-4; 8 bases line up with TRBD1. Trimming cost V 5 bases and J 5 bases; bases outside gene matches: 7. The CDR3 loop spans 14 amino acids. CDR1 and CDR2 (germline): GTSNPN, SVGIG (reference sequence). CDR3 coding DNA: TGTGCCTGGGAGGACAGGGCCCTCAATGAAAAACTGTTTTTT. Amino acids: CAWEDRALNEKLFF.

The chain combines TRBV14 with TRBJ2-1, with D perhaps TRBD2 (6 bases). This CDR3 comprises 14 residues. V was cut by 3 bases and J by 7 bases, with 13 bases left in between. Germline V gene lookup returns CDR1 SGHDN and CDR2 FVKESK. CDR3 sequence (DNA): TGTGCCAGCAGCCAGGTTCTAGCGATAAATGAGCAGTTCTTC. Translated: CASSQVLAINEQFF.

The chain combines TRBV4-1 with TRBJ2-1; 10 nucleotides line up with TRBD1. V shed 4 bases and J 0 bases; nucleotides not matched to a gene: 6. The CDR3 is 17 amino acids. In germline, CDR1 is MGHRA, CDR2 YSYEKL. CDR3 loop: CASSPWTGGSSYNEQFF. In nucleotides, the CDR3 is TGCGCCAGCAGCCCATGGACAGGGGGAAGCTCCTACAATGAGCAGTTCTTC.

This clone was seen more than once but under ten times. CDR3 loop: CASSPSGHEQYF. The CDR3 nucleotides are TGTGCCAGCAGTCCTAGTGGCCACGAGCAGTACTTC. The chain combines TRBV2 with TRBJ2-7; D remains ambiguous. The CDR3 length is 12 residues. Per the germline V gene, CDR1 is SNHLY and CDR2 is FYNNEI. Between the trimmed V and J ends, which lost 5 bases and 5 bases, there was a span of 10 bases. Filled out from reference TRBV2 and TRBJ2-7, the complete variable domain reads EPEVTQTPSHQVTQMGQEVILRCVPISNHLYFYWYRQILGQKVEFLVSFYNNEISEKSEIFDDQFSVERPDGSNFTLKIRSTKLEDSAMYFCASSPSGHEQYFGPGTRLTVT.

The chain has TRBV2 and TRBJ2-3, with D unclear. Trimming stripped 6 bases from V and 2 bases from J, with 15 bases between. Germline V gene sequence: CDR1 SNHLY, CDR2 FYNNEI. The CDR3 totals 15 residues. The CDR3: CASRNVRSITDTQYF. The CDR3 DNA reads as TGTGCCAGCAGGAACGTCAGGTCTATCACAGATACGCAGTATTTT.

Turning to this clone: Other DNA variants within this sample encode the same CDR3. J is TRBJ2-3 and V is TRBV5-1; D perhaps matches TRBD2 (5 bases). The CDR3 is 14 residues long. The germline V gene encodes CDR1 SGHRS and CDR2 YFSETQ. Trimming removed 0 bases from V and 2 bases from J, with 7 bases in between. CDR3 protein: CASSLGLSTDTQYF. CDR3 bases: TGCGCCAGCAGCTTGGGACTATCCACAGATACGCAGTATTTT.

Of note for this clone: Other nucleotide sequences from this sample produce the same CDR3. This chain uses TRBV3-1 (or the pseudogene TRBV3-2) with TRBJ2-3, with D perhaps matching TRBD2 (6 bases). This CDR3 comprises 13 residues. Trimming left V 0 bases short and J 6 bases short, with 7 bases between. The germline V gene has CDR1 LGHDT and CDR2 YNNKEL (reference sequence). As DNA, the CDR3 is TGTGCCAGCAGCCAAGATCGGGGGGATACGCAGTATTTT. Amino acid sequence: CASSQDRGDTQYF.

This sequence joins TRBV7-9 and TRBJ1-1; D is ambiguous. The germline gives CDR1 SEHNR, CDR2 FQNEAQ (reference sequence). V lost 7 bases and J 1 base, leaving 10 bases between the germline ends. CDR3 length equals 13 residues. The CDR3 loop reads CASMEAGNTEAFF. The CDR3 nucleotides are TGTGCCAGCATGGAGGCCGGGAACACTGAAGCTTTCTTT.

CDR3 bases: TGTGCCAGTAGTATGGACAGGGCCACTGAAGCTTTCTTT. Its protein product is CASSMDRATEAFF. The chain recombines TRBV19 with TRBJ1-1, with TRBD1 matching over 8 bases. The J segment lost 4 bases and the V segment lost 3 bases, leaving 1 base of the junction unmatched. The CDR3 covers 13 residues. Germline CDR1 is LNHDA and CDR2 is SQIVND (reference sequence). Drawing the rest from reference TRBV19 and TRBJ1-1, the complete variable domain is DGGITQSPKYLFRKEGQNVTLSCEQNLNHDAMYWYRQDPGQGLRLIYYSQIVNDFQKGDIAEGYSVSREKKESFPLTVTSAQKNPTAFYLCASSMDRATEAFFGQGTRLTVV.

The rearrangement joins TRBV30 to TRBJ1-5; D gene uncertain. In germline, CDR1 is GTSNPN, CDR2 SVGIG (reference sequence). Trimming took off 2 bases at V and 1 base at J, with 18 bases between the two ends. CDR3 length: 17 amino acids. This CDR3 is CAWSQSRPIGSNQPQHF. CDR3 sequence (DNA): TGTGCCTGGAGTCAGTCACGTCCCATCGGGAGCAATCAGCCCCAGCATTTT.

The CDR3 DNA is TGTGCCACCAGCCAGGGGACCTACGAGCAGTACTTC. Amino acid sequence: CATSQGTYEQYF. The chain uses TRBV15 and TRBJ2-7, with a tentative D call TRBD1 (6 bases). In germline, CDR1 is LNHNV, CDR2 YYDKDF (reference sequence). The CDR3 consists of 12 residues. V dropped 5 bases and J dropped 2 bases, with 7 bases sitting between them.

V is TRBV11-3 and J is TRBJ2-1; 11 bases fit TRBD1. The CDR3 has 17 residues. Looked up from germline, CDR1 is SGHNT and CDR2 is YENEEA. V shed 5 bases and J 6 bases; nucleotides not matched to a gene: 12. The CDR3 coding sequence is TGTGCCAGCAGCGGGTGGACAGGGGGCGATTTACGCAATGAGCAGTTCTTC. Translation: CASSGWTGGDLRNEQFF.

The CDR3 bases are TGTGCCAGCAGTTTAAATAAGAGGGCTTATGGCTACACCTTC. This sequence encodes CASSLNKRAYGYTF. This chain connects TRBV27 to TRBJ1-2; no clear D. Per the germline V gene, CDR1 is MNHEY and CDR2 is SMNVEV (reference sequence). The CDR3 has 14 amino acids. Trimming stripped 2 bases from V and 5 bases from J, with 12 bases between.

V gene TRBV27 combines with J gene TRBJ1-1; D unclear. The CDR3 has 15 residues. V dropped 5 bases and J dropped 0 bases, with 13 bases sitting between them. CDR1 is MNHEY and CDR2 is SMNVEV in the germline V gene (reference sequence). CDR3 amino acids: CASSPLPVLNTEAFF. CDR3 DNA: TGTGCCAGCAGTCCCCTCCCGGTCCTGAACACTGAAGCTTTCTTT.

The rearrangement links TRBV29-1 to TRBJ2-7; D remains ambiguous. V was shortened by 7 bases and J by 3 bases, with 10 bases between the two germline ends. The CDR3 covers 11 residues. CDR1 is SQVTM and CDR2 is ANQGSEA in the germline V gene. The CDR3 nucleotides read TGCAGCGCAGCACTCAACTACGAGCAGTACTTC. Amino acids: CSAALNYEQYF.

V gene TRBV5-1 combines with J gene TRBJ2-1, with 10 nucleotides matching TRBD1. From germline, CDR1 is SGHRS and CDR2 YFSETQ. Trimming removed 2 bases from V and 4 bases from J; junction bases left unmatched: 3. CDR3 length: 15 amino acids. CDR3 residues: CASSLPGQGYNEQFF. The CDR3 region has the DNA TGCGCCAGCAGCTTACCGGGACAGGGGTACAATGAGCAGTTCTTC. Together with reference TRBV5-1 and TRBJ2-1, the CDR3 gives the full variable domain: KAGVTQTPRYLIKTRGQQVTLSCSPISGHRSVSWYQQTPGQGLQFLFEYFSETQRNKGNFPGRFSGRQFSNSRSEMNVSTLELGDSALYLCASSLPGQGYNEQFFGPGTRLTVL.

V and J are TRBV30 and TRBJ1-4, with D possibly TRBD1 on 5 matching bases. Trimming took off 2 bases at V and 11 bases at J, with 9 bases between the two ends. The CDR3 consists of 11 residues. Germline CDR1 and CDR2: GTSNPN and SVGIG (reference sequence). DNA of the CDR3: TGTGCCTGGAGTCGGCAGGGTAAACTGTTTTTT. Its protein product is CAWSRQGKLFF.

V is TRBV3-1 (or the pseudogene TRBV3-2) and J is TRBJ2-3; unclear D gene. V was shortened by 0 bases and J by 6 bases, with 7 bases between the two germline ends. CDR3 length: 13 amino acids. Germline V gene lookup returns CDR1 LGHDT and CDR2 YNNKEL (reference sequence). The CDR3, as DNA: TGTGCCAGCAGCCAAGATGCGAGGGATACGCAGTATTTT. The encoded protein is CASSQDARDTQYF.

The gene calls are TRBV9 and TRBJ1-1, with 7 bases matching TRBD1. CDR3 length: 14 amino acids. V shed 3 bases and J 7 bases; nucleotides not matched to a gene: 9. Germline CDR1 SGDLS, CDR2 YYNGEE. CDR3 amino acids: CASSAGQAFIEAFF. In DNA, the CDR3 is TGTGCCAGCAGCGCCGGACAGGCGTTCATTGAAGCTTTCTTT.

This chain connects TRBV29-1 to TRBJ2-2; the D is unclear. Per germline, CDR1 SQVTM and CDR2 ANQGSEA. There are 13 residues in the CDR3. Trimming left V 1 base short and J 1 base short, with 4 bases between. The CDR3 sequence: CSVEGLNTGELFF. CDR3 nucleotide sequence: TGCAGCGTTGAAGGGCTGAACACCGGGGAGCTGTTTTTT.